The rows below give T cell receptor beta chains drawn from one sample of a study of cytomegalovirus exposure and HLA in healthy donors. The assay was immunoSEQ multiplex PCR, and TCRdb's table has in-frame clones only and misses some. The data show 110,000 or so clones, roughly 83% seen once. Material for sequencing was PBMCs. These TCRs come from a man younger than 35 in good health and CMV-seronegative. Both conserved end residues are part of each CDR3. Each record gives: CDR3 protein, CDR3 DNA, J gene, D gene, clone size, V gene. A D gene is named only where the DNA matches it firmly. Not all rows give a size; the values are once, few, many and, for expanded clones, a class.

cdr3_aa: CATRTPDYATNEKLFF; cdr3_nt: TGTGCCACCAGAACTCCGGACTATGCAACTAATGAAAAACTGTTTTTT; j_call: TRBJ1-4; d_call: .; clone_size: .; v_call: TRBV15
cdr3_aa: CAWNRDRGPWTEAFF; cdr3_nt: TGTGCCTGGAACCGAGACAGGGGGCCTTGGACTGAAGCTTTCTTT; j_call: TRBJ1-1; d_call: TRBD1; clone_size: .; v_call: TRBV30
cdr3_aa: CASSYRRGYQETQYF; cdr3_nt: TGTGCCAGCAGCTACCGCAGGGGCTACCAAGAGACCCAGTACTTC; j_call: TRBJ2-5; d_call: .; clone_size: .; v_call: TRBV7-9
cdr3_aa: CASSLGQSLSGANVLTF; cdr3_nt: TGTGCCAGCAGTTTAGGCCAGTCCCTCTCTGGGGCCAACGTCCTGACTTTC; j_call: TRBJ2-6; d_call: .; clone_size: .; v_call: TRBV27
cdr3_aa: CASSTMGAGGPGELFF; cdr3_nt: TGTGCCAGTAGTACCATGGGAGCGGGAGGTCCCGGGGAGCTGTTTTTT; j_call: TRBJ2-2; d_call: TRBD2; clone_size: .; v_call: TRBV19
cdr3_aa: CASSPLGGIPFYEQYF; cdr3_nt: TGTGCCAGCTCACCACTCGGCGGGATCCCCTTCTACGAGCAGTACTTC; j_call: TRBJ2-7; d_call: .; clone_size: once; v_call: TRBV18
cdr3_aa: CASSLSTGGYDEQYF; cdr3_nt: TGTGCCAGCAGTTTATCGACAGGGGGCTACGACGAGCAGTACTTC; j_call: TRBJ2-7; d_call: TRBD1; clone_size: .; v_call: TRBV27
cdr3_aa: CASSTPQKNTGELFF; cdr3_nt: TGTGCCAGCAGTACGCCACAGAAGAACACCGGGGAGCTGTTTTTT; j_call: TRBJ2-2; d_call: .; clone_size: .; v_call: TRBV6-5
cdr3_aa: CASSADRYYGYTF; cdr3_nt: TGTGCCAGTAGTGCCGACAGATACTATGGCTACACCTTC; j_call: TRBJ1-2; d_call: .; clone_size: .; v_call: TRBV19
cdr3_aa: CAGGHPPGGYTF; cdr3_nt: TGTGCCGGCGGACACCCACCGGGTGGCTACACCTTC; j_call: TRBJ1-2; d_call: .; clone_size: .; v_call: TRBV30
cdr3_aa: CSVRSIVDYNYGYTF; cdr3_nt: TGCAGCGTCCGAAGTATAGTAGATTATAACTATGGCTACACCTTC; j_call: TRBJ1-2; d_call: .; clone_size: .; v_call: TRBV29-1
cdr3_aa: CASSRIVSGELFF; cdr3_nt: TGTGCCAGCAGCAGAATCGTATCCGGGGAGCTGTTTTTT; j_call: TRBJ2-2; d_call: .; clone_size: .; v_call: TRBV6-1
cdr3_aa: CASSQDLGQGTYGYTF; cdr3_nt: TGCGCCAGCAGCCAAGATCTGGGACAGGGGACCTATGGCTACACCTTC; j_call: TRBJ1-2; d_call: TRBD1; clone_size: .; v_call: TRBV4-1
cdr3_aa: CASSFRQGGYGYTF; cdr3_nt: TGTGCCAGCAGCTTTCGACAGGGCGGCTATGGCTACACCTTC; j_call: TRBJ1-2; d_call: TRBD1; clone_size: .; v_call: TRBV7-2
cdr3_aa: CASSFLRGQVYNEQFF; cdr3_nt: TGTGCCAGCAGTTTTCTTAGGGGACAGGTGTACAATGAGCAGTTCTTC; j_call: TRBJ2-1; d_call: TRBD1; clone_size: .; v_call: TRBV27
cdr3_aa: CSARRTDEQFF; cdr3_nt: TGCAGTGCTAGAAGGACTGATGAGCAGTTCTTC; j_call: TRBJ2-1; d_call: .; clone_size: .; v_call: TRBV20-1
cdr3_aa: CASSYKRGGTEAFF; cdr3_nt: TGTGCCAGCAGTTACAAAAGGGGAGGCACTGAAGCTTTCTTT; j_call: TRBJ1-1; d_call: .; clone_size: .; v_call: TRBV6-5
cdr3_aa: CASSLVSRTDTQYF; cdr3_nt: TGCGCCAGCAGCCTGGTGTCTCGCACAGATACGCAGTATTTT; j_call: TRBJ2-3; d_call: .; clone_size: .; v_call: TRBV5-1
cdr3_aa: CASSFNTGGDQPQHF; cdr3_nt: TGTGCCAGCAGTTTCAACACAGGGGGCGATCAGCCCCAGCATTTT; j_call: TRBJ1-5; d_call: TRBD1; clone_size: few; v_call: TRBV27
cdr3_aa: CATTTGFGMNTEAFF; cdr3_nt: TGTGCCACGACGACAGGGTTTGGAATGAACACTGAAGCTTTCTTT; j_call: TRBJ1-1; d_call: TRBD1; clone_size: .; v_call: TRBV10-3
cdr3_aa: CASSLNQGARENGYTF; cdr3_nt: TGTGCCAGCAGTTTAAACCAGGGGGCGCGGGAAAATGGCTACACCTTC; j_call: TRBJ1-2; d_call: TRBD1; clone_size: few; v_call: TRBV27
cdr3_aa: CASSQDRELREQYF; cdr3_nt: TGCGCCAGCAGCCAGGACAGGGAACTACGGGAGCAGTACTTC; j_call: TRBJ2-7; d_call: TRBD1; clone_size: .; v_call: TRBV5-1
cdr3_aa: CASSESSRGTQETQYF; cdr3_nt: TGTGCCAGCAGTGAATCATCGAGGGGGACCCAAGAGACCCAGTACTTC; j_call: TRBJ2-5; d_call: .; clone_size: .; v_call: TRBV25-1
cdr3_aa: CASSSIDRAEAFF; cdr3_nt: TGTGCCAGCAGCTCGATAGACAGGGCTGAAGCTTTCTTT; j_call: TRBJ1-1; d_call: TRBD1; clone_size: .; v_call: TRBV7-8
cdr3_aa: CASSLGQGGQETQYF; cdr3_nt: TGCGCCAGCAGCTTGGGACAGGGGGGCCAAGAGACCCAGTACTTC; j_call: TRBJ2-5; d_call: TRBD1; clone_size: .; v_call: TRBV5-1
cdr3_aa: CASSPARNYGYTF; cdr3_nt: TGTGCCAGCAGTCCGGCGAGGAACTATGGCTACACCTTC; j_call: TRBJ1-2; d_call: .; clone_size: .; v_call: TRBV5-6
cdr3_aa: CASSPAGGNGYTF; cdr3_nt: TGTGCCAGCAGTCCGGCAGGGGGGAATGGCTACACCTTC; j_call: TRBJ1-2; d_call: TRBD1; clone_size: .; v_call: TRBV7-8
cdr3_aa: CASSLKPYQETQYF; cdr3_nt: TGTGCCAGCAGCCTAAAACCGTACCAAGAGACCCAGTACTTC; j_call: TRBJ2-5; d_call: .; clone_size: .; v_call: TRBV28
cdr3_aa: CASSLRENTEAFF; cdr3_nt: TGTGCCAGCAGCTTGAGAGAGAACACTGAAGCTTTCTTT; j_call: TRBJ1-1; d_call: .; clone_size: .; v_call: TRBV11-3
cdr3_aa: CASSFLGPSDEQFF; cdr3_nt: TGTGCCAGCAGTTTCCTAGGTCCGAGCGATGAGCAGTTCTTC; j_call: TRBJ2-1; d_call: .; clone_size: .; v_call: TRBV27
cdr3_aa: CASSLELGREAFF; cdr3_nt: TGTGCCAGCAGCTTGGAGCTGGGGAGAGAAGCTTTCTTT; j_call: TRBJ1-1; d_call: .; clone_size: .; v_call: TRBV5-4
cdr3_aa: CASSLSMERSYEQYF; cdr3_nt: TGTGCCAGCAGTTTATCGATGGAGCGTTCCTACGAGCAGTACTTC; j_call: TRBJ2-7; d_call: .; clone_size: .; v_call: TRBV27
cdr3_aa: CASSPHLGQGLWGANVLTF; cdr3_nt: TGCGCCAGCAGCCCACATCTAGGACAGGGGCTGTGGGGGGCCAACGTCCTGACTTTC; j_call: TRBJ2-6; d_call: TRBD1; clone_size: .; v_call: TRBV5-1
cdr3_aa: CASSLGGVTEAFF; cdr3_nt: TGCGCCAGCAGCTTGGGGGGGGTCACTGAAGCTTTCTTT; j_call: TRBJ1-1; d_call: .; clone_size: .; v_call: TRBV5-1
cdr3_aa: CASSGTSGGPDTQYF; cdr3_nt: TGTGCCAGCAGTGGGACTAGCGGAGGCCCAGATACGCAGTATTTT; j_call: TRBJ2-3; d_call: TRBD2; clone_size: many; v_call: TRBV6-1
cdr3_aa: CASSFRDSLPGELFF; cdr3_nt: TGCGCCAGCAGCTTCCGGGACAGCCTCCCCGGGGAGCTGTTTTTT; j_call: TRBJ2-2; d_call: TRBD1; clone_size: few; v_call: TRBV5-1
cdr3_aa: CASSLGLAGGVNEQFF; cdr3_nt: TGCGCCAGCAGCTTGGGGCTAGCGGGAGGGGTCAATGAGCAGTTCTTC; j_call: TRBJ2-1; d_call: TRBD2; clone_size: few; v_call: TRBV5-1
cdr3_aa: CASSKDRVVGYTF; cdr3_nt: TGCGCCAGCAGCAAAGACAGGGTGGTCGGCTACACCTTC; j_call: TRBJ1-2; d_call: TRBD1; clone_size: few; v_call: TRBV5-1
cdr3_aa: CASSKTSGRFNEQFF; cdr3_nt: TGTGCCAGCAGCAAAACGAGCGGGAGGTTCAATGAGCAGTTCTTC; j_call: TRBJ2-1; d_call: .; clone_size: .; v_call: TRBV21-1
cdr3_aa: CASSFRTGRDSYEQYF; cdr3_nt: TGCGCCAGCAGCTTTCGGACAGGGAGGGACTCCTACGAGCAGTACTTC; j_call: TRBJ2-7; d_call: .; clone_size: .; v_call: TRBV5-1
cdr3_aa: CASSPVDRMGEQYF; cdr3_nt: TGTGCCAGCAGCCCCGTCGACAGGATGGGCGAGCAGTACTTC; j_call: TRBJ2-7; d_call: .; clone_size: .; v_call: TRBV5-4
cdr3_aa: CAWSPIVGQGTGNTIYF; cdr3_nt: TGTGCCTGGAGTCCGATTGTAGGACAGGGGACTGGAAACACCATATATTTT; j_call: TRBJ1-3; d_call: TRBD1; clone_size: .; v_call: TRBV30
cdr3_aa: CASSLDRGSVYGYTF; cdr3_nt: TGTGCCAGCAGCCTAGACAGGGGATCGGTATATGGCTACACCTTC; j_call: TRBJ1-2; d_call: TRBD1; clone_size: many; v_call: TRBV7-2
cdr3_aa: CASSEAEIASPPGELFF; cdr3_nt: TGTGCCAGCAGTGAAGCTGAGATTGCAAGCCCTCCCGGGGAGCTGTTTTTT; j_call: TRBJ2-2; d_call: .; clone_size: .; v_call: TRBV6-1
cdr3_aa: CASRTRDSSGGYTF; cdr3_nt: TGTGCCAGTAGAACCCGGGACAGTTCGGGCGGCTACACCTTC; j_call: TRBJ1-2; d_call: TRBD1; clone_size: .; v_call: TRBV19
cdr3_aa: CASSLEGASTYNEQFF; cdr3_nt: TGCGCCAGCAGCTTGGAGGGGGCTAGCACCTACAATGAGCAGTTCTTC; j_call: TRBJ2-1; d_call: TRBD1; clone_size: .; v_call: TRBV5-1
cdr3_aa: CASSRDSYEQYF; cdr3_nt: TGTGCCAGTAGTAGAGACAGCTACGAGCAGTACTTC; j_call: TRBJ2-7; d_call: .; clone_size: .; v_call: TRBV19
cdr3_aa: CSVAGRADEKLFF; cdr3_nt: TGCAGCGTTGCCGGCAGGGCAGACGAAAAACTGTTTTTT; j_call: TRBJ1-4; d_call: .; clone_size: .; v_call: TRBV29-1
cdr3_aa: CASSRGTSGENEQFF; cdr3_nt: TGTGCCAGCAGTAGGGGGACTAGCGGGGAAAATGAGCAGTTCTTC; j_call: TRBJ2-1; d_call: TRBD2; clone_size: .; v_call: TRBV6-5
cdr3_aa: CASSIGQGQFF; cdr3_nt: TGTGCCAGTAGTATAGGACAGGGGCAGTTCTTC; j_call: TRBJ2-1; d_call: TRBD1; clone_size: .; v_call: TRBV19
cdr3_aa: CASDSYEQFF; cdr3_nt: TGTGCCAGCGACTCATATGAGCAGTTCTTC; j_call: TRBJ2-1; d_call: .; clone_size: .; v_call: TRBV7-9
cdr3_aa: CASRRQGPHSYNEQFF; cdr3_nt: TGTGCCAGCAGGCGACAGGGGCCCCACTCCTACAATGAGCAGTTCTTC; j_call: TRBJ2-1; d_call: TRBD1; clone_size: .; v_call: TRBV27
cdr3_aa: CASSETGGAGANVLTF; cdr3_nt: TGTGCCAGCAGTGAGACAGGGGGCGCTGGGGCCAACGTCCTGACTTTC; j_call: TRBJ2-6; d_call: TRBD1; clone_size: .; v_call: TRBV6-1
cdr3_aa: CASREAGALRDGYTF; cdr3_nt: TGTGCCAGCAGGGAGGCAGGGGCGCTTCGGGATGGCTACACCTTC; j_call: TRBJ1-2; d_call: .; clone_size: .; v_call: TRBV6-1
cdr3_aa: CACDRGEQYF; cdr3_nt: TGTGCCTGCGACAGGGGCGAGCAGTACTTC; j_call: TRBJ2-7; d_call: TRBD1; clone_size: .; v_call: TRBV30
cdr3_aa: CASSLEDRGPEAFF; cdr3_nt: TGTGCCAGCAGCCTTGAGGACAGAGGGCCTGAAGCTTTCTTT; j_call: TRBJ1-1; d_call: .; clone_size: .; v_call: TRBV7-8
cdr3_aa: CASSQRGSGNTIYF; cdr3_nt: TGCGCCAGCAGTCAACGGGGCTCTGGAAACACCATATATTTT; j_call: TRBJ1-3; d_call: .; clone_size: .; v_call: TRBV5-1